This TCR beta chain derives from a study of T cells in Graves' hyperthyroidism and ophthalmopathy. With a duration under 2 months, the hyperthyroidism was newly diagnosed in patients aged 18 to 65. V dropped 4 bases and J dropped 5 bases, with 11 bases sitting between them. There are 12 residues in the CDR3. CDR1 SQVTM and CDR2 ANQGSEA come from the germline V gene. From RNA transcripts, TCR beta CDR3 regions were amplified. During a first-round RT-PCR of the TCR CDR3, the HTBI primer set was used. A single record per CDR3 protein comes from TCRdb applying MiXCR to the multiplex PCR reads. Of a few hundred thousand distinct CDR3 sequences in the sample, around 45% were seen once. At least ten counts were recorded for this clonotype.

V is TRBV29-1 and J is TRBJ1-1; no definite D call. The receptor's source is a woman under 30 with Graves' hyperthyroidism. Sequences were obtained from peripheral blood or thyroid tissue (not recorded which). The CDR3 loop reads CSVVGVLTEAFF. The CDR3 nucleotides read TGCAGCGTTGTCGGGGTATTGACTGAAGCTTTCTTT.